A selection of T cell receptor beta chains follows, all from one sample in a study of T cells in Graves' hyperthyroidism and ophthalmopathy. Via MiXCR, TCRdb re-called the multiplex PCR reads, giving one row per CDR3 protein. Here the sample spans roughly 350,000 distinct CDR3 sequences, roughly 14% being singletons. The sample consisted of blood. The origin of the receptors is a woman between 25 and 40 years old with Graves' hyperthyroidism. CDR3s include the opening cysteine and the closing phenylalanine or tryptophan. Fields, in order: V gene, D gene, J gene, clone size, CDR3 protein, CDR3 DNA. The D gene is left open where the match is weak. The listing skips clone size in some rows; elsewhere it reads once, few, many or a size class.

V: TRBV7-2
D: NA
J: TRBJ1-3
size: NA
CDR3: CASSLVGELGNTIYF
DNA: TGTGCCAGCAGCTTAGTGGGGGAGCTTGGAAACACCATATATTTT

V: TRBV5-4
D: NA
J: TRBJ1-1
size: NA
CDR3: CASSLEQVNTEAFF
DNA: TGTGCCAGCAGCTTGGAACAGGTGAACACTGAAGCTTTCTTT

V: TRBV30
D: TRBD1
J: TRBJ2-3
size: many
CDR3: CASNRDRGSTDTQYF
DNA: TGTGCCTCCAACCGGGACAGGGGTAGCACAGATACGCAGTATTTT

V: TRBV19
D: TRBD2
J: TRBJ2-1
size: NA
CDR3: CASIPKGGLAVNEQFF
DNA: TGTGCCAGTATTCCGAAGGGGGGACTAGCGGTTAATGAGCAGTTCTTC

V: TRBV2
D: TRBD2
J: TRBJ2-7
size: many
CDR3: CASRPRTSGSWVYYEQYF
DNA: TGTGCCAGCAGACCTAGGACTAGCGGGAGTTGGGTCTACTACGAGCAGTACTTC

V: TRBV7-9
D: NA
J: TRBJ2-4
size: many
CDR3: CASSSSSVRAKNIQYF
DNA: TGTGCCAGCAGCTCTTCTAGCGTTCGAGCCAAAAACATTCAGTACTTC

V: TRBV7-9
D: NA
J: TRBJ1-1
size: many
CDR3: CASSPGGVYTEAFF
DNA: TGTGCCAGCAGCCCCGGTGGAGTGTACACTGAAGCTTTCTTT

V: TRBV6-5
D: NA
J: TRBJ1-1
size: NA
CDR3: CASARGRATEAFF
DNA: TGTGCCAGCGCGAGGGGACGGGCCACTGAAGCTTTCTTT

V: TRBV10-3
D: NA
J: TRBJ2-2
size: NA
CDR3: CAISDRAGQAWGTGELFF
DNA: TGTGCCATCAGTGATCGCGCGGGGCAGGCCTGGGGCACCGGGGAGCTGTTTTTT

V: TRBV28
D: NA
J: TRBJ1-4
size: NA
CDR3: CASSYSGGREKLFF
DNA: TGTGCCAGCAGTTATTCCGGGGGGCGTGAAAAACTGTTTTTT

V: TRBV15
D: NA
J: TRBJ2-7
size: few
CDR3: CATSRTTSGISTYEQYF
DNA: TGTGCCACCAGCAGAACCACGTCCGGGATTTCAACCTACGAGCAGTACTTC

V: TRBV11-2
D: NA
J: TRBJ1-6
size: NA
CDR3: CASSLVGGGSSSYNSPLHF
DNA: TGTGCCAGCAGCTTAGTTGGGGGCGGCAGCAGCTCCTATAATTCACCCCTCCACTTT

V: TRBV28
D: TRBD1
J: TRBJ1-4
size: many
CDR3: CASTLYQGATNEKLFF
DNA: TGTGCCAGCACTTTGTATCAGGGGGCAACTAATGAAAAACTGTTTTTT

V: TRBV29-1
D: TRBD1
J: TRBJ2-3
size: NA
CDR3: CSALGQGSPDTQYF
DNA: TGCAGCGCCCTAGGACAGGGCAGCCCAGATACGCAGTATTTT

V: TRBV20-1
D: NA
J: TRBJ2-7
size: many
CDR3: CSARDGSYEQYF
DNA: TGCAGTGCTAGAGATGGGAGTTACGAGCAGTACTTC

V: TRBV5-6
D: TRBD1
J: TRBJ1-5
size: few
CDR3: CASSWTGSPDQPQHF
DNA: TGTGCCAGCAGCTGGACAGGGTCCCCGGATCAGCCCCAGCATTTT

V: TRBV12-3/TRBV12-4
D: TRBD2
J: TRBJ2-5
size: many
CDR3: CASSRQGRGLAGVGETQYF
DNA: TGTGCCAGCAGCCGACAGGGGAGGGGACTAGCGGGAGTAGGTGAGACCCAGTACTTC

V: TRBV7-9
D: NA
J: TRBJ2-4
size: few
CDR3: CASSSLGGEGGNIQYF
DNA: TGTGCCAGCAGCTCTTTGGGGGGCGAAGGAGGTAACATTCAGTACTTC

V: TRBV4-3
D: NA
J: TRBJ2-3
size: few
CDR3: CASSPRPQDTQYF
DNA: TGCGCCAGCAGCCCCCGGCCCCAAGATACGCAGTATTTT

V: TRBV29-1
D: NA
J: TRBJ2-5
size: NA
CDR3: CSVEQPGETQYF
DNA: TGCAGCGTTGAACAGCCTGGAGAGACCCAGTACTTC

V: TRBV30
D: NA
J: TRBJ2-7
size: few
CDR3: CAWSARLTSEQYF
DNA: TGTGCCTGGAGTGCCCGACTAACCTCCGAGCAGTACTTC

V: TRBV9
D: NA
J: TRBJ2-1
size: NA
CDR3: CASSSRVGNEQFF
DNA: TGTGCCAGCAGTTCAAGGGTGGGCAATGAGCAGTTCTTC

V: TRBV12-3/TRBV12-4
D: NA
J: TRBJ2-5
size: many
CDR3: CASSLQRTNFQETQYF
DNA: TGTGCCAGCAGTTTACAACGGACCAACTTCCAAGAGACCCAGTACTTC

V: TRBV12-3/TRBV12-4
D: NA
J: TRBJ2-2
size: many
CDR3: CASSLGSENGELFF
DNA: TGTGCCAGCAGTTTAGGTTCGGAAAACGGGGAGCTGTTTTTT

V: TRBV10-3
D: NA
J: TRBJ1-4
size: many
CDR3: CAISSVTMREKLFF
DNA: TGTGCCATCAGTTCGGTGACTATGCGGGAAAAACTGTTTTTT

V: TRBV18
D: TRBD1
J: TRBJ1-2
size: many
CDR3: CASSQKTGGNGYTF
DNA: TGTGCCAGCTCACAAAAGACAGGGGGAAATGGCTACACCTTC

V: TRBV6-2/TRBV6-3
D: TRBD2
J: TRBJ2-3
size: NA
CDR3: CASSGVAGGPDTQYF
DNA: TGTGCCAGCAGTGGGGTAGCGGGAGGGCCAGATACGCAGTATTTT

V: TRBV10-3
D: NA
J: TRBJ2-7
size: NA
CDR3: CAIRETGEVNYEQYF
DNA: TGTGCCATCAGGGAGACTGGAGAGGTGAACTACGAGCAGTACTTC

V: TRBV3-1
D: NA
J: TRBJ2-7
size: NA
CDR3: CASSSRGTPREQYF
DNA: TGTGCCAGCAGCTCGAGAGGGACCCCGCGCGAGCAGTACTTC

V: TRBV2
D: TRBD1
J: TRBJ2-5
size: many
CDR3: CASSGDSRQETQYF
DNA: TGTGCCAGCAGTGGGGACAGTCGACAAGAGACCCAGTACTTC

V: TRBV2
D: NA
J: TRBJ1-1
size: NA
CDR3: CASNLEGTEAFF
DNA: TGTGCCAGCAATTTAGAGGGGACTGAAGCTTTCTTT

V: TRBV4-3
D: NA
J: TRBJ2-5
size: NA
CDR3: CASSHTSGFVQETQYF
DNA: TGCGCCAGCAGCCATACCTCAGGGTTTGTCCAAGAGACCCAGTACTTC

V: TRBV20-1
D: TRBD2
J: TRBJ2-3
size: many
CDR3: CSARDPWRGSGVTDTQYF
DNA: TGCAGTGCTAGAGATCCTTGGAGAGGTAGCGGGGTCACAGATACGCAGTATTTT